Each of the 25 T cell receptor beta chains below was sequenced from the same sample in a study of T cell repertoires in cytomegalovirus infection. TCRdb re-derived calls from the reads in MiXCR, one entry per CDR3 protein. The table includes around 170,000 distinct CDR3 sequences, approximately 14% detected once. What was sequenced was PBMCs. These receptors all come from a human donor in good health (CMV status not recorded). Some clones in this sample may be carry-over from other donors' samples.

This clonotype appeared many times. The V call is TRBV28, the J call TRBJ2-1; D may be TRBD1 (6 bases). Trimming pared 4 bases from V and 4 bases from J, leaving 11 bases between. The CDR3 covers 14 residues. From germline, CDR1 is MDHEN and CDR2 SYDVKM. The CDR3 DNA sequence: TGTGCCAGCAGTTGGACAGAGGTATACAATGAGCAGTTCTTC. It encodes CASSWTEVYNEQFF.

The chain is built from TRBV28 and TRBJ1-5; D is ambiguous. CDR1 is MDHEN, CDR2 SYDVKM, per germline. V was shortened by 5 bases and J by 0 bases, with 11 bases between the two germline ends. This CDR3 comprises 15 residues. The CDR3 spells CASSPTVGSNQPQHF. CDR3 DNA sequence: TGTGCCAGCAGTCCGACCGTCGGTAGCAATCAGCCCCAGCATTTT.

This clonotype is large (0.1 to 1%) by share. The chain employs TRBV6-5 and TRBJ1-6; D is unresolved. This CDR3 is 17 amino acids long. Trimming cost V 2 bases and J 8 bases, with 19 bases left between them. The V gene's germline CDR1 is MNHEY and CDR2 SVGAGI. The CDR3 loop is CASSYPRGGLLDSPLHF. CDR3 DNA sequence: TGTGCCAGCAGTTACCCTCGGGGAGGGCTCCTGGATTCACCCCTCCACTTT.

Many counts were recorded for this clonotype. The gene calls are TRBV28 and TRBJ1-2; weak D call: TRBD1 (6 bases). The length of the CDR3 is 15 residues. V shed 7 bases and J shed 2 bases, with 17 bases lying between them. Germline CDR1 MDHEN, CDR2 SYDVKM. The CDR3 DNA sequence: TGTGCCAGCACCCGGGCGGGGACACTGAACTATGGCTACACCTTC. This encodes CASTRAGTLNYGYTF.

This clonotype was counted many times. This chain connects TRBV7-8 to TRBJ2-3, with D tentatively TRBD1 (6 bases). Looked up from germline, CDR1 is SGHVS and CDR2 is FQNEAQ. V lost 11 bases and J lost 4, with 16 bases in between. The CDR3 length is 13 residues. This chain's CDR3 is CAGAQGSADTQYF. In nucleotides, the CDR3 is TGTGCCGGAGCACAGGGATCTGCAGATACGCAGTATTTT.

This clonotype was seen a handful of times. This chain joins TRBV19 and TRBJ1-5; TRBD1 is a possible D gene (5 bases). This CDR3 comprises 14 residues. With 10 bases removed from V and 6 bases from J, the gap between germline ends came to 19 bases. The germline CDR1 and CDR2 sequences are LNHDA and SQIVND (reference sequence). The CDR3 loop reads CAIPVGGVGQPQHF. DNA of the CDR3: TGTGCCATCCCGGTAGGAGGGGTCGGTCAGCCCCAGCATTTT.

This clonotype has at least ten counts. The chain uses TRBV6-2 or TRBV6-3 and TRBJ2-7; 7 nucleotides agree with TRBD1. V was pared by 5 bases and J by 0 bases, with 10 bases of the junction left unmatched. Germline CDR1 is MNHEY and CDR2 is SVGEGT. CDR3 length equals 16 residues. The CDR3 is CASSPRDRENSYEQYF. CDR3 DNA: TGTGCCAGCAGTCCAAGAGACAGGGAGAACTCCTACGAGCAGTACTTC.

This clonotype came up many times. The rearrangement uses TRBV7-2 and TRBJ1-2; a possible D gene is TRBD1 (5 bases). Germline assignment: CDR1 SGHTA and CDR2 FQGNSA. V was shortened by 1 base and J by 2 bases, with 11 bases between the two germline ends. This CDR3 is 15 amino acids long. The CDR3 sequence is CASSLGPGTNYGYTF. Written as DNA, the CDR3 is TGTGCCAGCAGCTTAGGGCCAGGGACCAACTATGGCTACACCTTC.

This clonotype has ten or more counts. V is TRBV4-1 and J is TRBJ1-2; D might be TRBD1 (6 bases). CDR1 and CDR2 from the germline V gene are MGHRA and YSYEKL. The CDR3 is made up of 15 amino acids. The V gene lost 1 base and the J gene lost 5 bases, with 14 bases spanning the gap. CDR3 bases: TGCGCCAGCAGCCAAGCTCATGAACAGGGATATGGCTACACCTTC. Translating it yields CASSQAHEQGYGYTF.

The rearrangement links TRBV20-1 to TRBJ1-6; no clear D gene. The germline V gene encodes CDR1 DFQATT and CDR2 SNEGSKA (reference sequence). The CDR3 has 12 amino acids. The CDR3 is CSDGRSNSPLHF. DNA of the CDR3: TGCAGCGACGGACGGAGTAATTCACCCCTCCACTTT.

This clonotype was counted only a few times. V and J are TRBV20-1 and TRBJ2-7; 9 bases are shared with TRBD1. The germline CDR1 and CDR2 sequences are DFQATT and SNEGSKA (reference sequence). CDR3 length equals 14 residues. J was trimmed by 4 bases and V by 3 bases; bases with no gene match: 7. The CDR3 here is CSASPAGTGYEQYF. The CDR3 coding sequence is TGCAGTGCTAGCCCCGCCGGGACAGGGTACGAGCAGTACTTC.

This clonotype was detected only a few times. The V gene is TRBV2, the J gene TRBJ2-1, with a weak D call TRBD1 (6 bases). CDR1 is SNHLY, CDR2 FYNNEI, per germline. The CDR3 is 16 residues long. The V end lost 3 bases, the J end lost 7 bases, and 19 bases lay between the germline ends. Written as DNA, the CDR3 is TGTGCCAGCAGTGAGGGGGCCACCCCCCTGGGGAATGAGCAGTTCTTC. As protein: CASSEGATPLGNEQFF.

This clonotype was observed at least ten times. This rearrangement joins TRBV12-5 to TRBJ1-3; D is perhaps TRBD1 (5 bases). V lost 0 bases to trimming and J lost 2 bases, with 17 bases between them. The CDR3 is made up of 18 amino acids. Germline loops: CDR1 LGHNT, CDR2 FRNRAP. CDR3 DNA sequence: TGTGCTAGTGGTTTGGTCCTTCCCGACAGACCTGCTGGAAACACCATATATTTT. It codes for CASGLVLPDRPAGNTIYF.

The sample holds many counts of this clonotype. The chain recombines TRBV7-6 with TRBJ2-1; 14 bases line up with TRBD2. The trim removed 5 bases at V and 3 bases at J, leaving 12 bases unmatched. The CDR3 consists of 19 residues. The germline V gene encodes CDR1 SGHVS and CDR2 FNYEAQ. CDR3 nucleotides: TGTGCCAGCAGCCCGACTAGCGGGGGGGCCGGGGTCGTCTACAATGAGCAGTTCTTC. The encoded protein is CASSPTSGGAGVVYNEQFF.

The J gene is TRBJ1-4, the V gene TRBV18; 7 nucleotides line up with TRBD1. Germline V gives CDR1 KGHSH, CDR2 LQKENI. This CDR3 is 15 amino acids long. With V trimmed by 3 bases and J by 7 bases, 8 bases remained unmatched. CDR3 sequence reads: CASSPLQGSGEKLFF. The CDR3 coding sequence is TGTGCCAGCTCACCCTTACAGGGGTCCGGTGAAAAACTGTTTTTT. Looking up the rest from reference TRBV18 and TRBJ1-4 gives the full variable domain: NAGVMQNPRHLVRRRGQEARLRCSPMKGHSHVYWYRQLPEEGLKFMVYLQKENIIDESGMPKERFSAEFPKEGPSILRIQQVVRGDSAAYFCASSPLQGSGEKLFFGSGTQLSVL.

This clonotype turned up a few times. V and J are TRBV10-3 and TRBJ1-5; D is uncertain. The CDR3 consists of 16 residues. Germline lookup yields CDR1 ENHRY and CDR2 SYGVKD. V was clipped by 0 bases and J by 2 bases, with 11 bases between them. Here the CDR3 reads CAISESGPGGNQPQHF. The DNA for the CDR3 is TGTGCCATCAGTGAGTCCGGGCCAGGCGGCAATCAGCCCCAGCATTTT.

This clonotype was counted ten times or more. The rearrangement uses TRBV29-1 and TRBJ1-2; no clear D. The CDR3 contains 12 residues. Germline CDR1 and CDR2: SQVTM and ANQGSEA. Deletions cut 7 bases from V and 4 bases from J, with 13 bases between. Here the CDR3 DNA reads TGCAGCGCCCTTGGTTCTCCCTATGGCTACACCTTC. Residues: CSALGSPYGYTF. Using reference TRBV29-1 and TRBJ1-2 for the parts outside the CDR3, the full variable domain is SAVISQKPSRDICQRGTSLTIQCQVDSQVTMMFWYRQQPGQSLTLIATANQGSEATYESGFVIDKFPISRPNLTFSTLTVSNMSPEDSSIYLCSALGSPYGYTFGSGTRLTVV.

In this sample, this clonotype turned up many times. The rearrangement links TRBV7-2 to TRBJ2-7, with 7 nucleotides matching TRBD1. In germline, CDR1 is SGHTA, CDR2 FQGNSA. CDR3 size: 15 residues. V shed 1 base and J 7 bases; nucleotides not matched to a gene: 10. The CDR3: CASSLVGTAGWEQYF. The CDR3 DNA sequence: TGTGCCAGCAGCTTAGTTGGGACAGCCGGCTGGGAGCAGTACTTC.

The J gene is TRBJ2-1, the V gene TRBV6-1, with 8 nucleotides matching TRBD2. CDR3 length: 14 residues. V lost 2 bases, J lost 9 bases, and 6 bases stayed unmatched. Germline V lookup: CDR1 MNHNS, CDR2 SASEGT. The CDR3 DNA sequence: TGTGCCAGCAGTGAACAGCGGGAGTATGGTGAGCAGTTCTTC. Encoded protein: CASSEQREYGEQFF.

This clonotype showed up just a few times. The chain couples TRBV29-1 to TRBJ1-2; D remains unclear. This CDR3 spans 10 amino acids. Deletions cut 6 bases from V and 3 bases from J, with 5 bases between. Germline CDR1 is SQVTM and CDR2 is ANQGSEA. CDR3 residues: CSVADYGYTF. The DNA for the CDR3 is TGCAGCGTCGCTGACTATGGCTACACCTTC.

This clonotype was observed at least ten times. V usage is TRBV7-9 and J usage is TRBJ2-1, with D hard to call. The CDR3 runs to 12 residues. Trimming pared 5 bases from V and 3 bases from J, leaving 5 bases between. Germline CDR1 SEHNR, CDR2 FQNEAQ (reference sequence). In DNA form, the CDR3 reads TGTGCCAGCAGCCTGGACTACAATGAGCAGTTCTTC. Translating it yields CASSLDYNEQFF. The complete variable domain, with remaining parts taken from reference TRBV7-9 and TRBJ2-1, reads DTGVSQNPRHKITKRGQNVTFRCDPISEHNRLYWYRQTLGQGPEFLTYFQNEAQLEKSRLLSDRFSAERPKGSFSTLEIQRTEQGDSAMYLCASSLDYNEQFFGPGTRLTVL.

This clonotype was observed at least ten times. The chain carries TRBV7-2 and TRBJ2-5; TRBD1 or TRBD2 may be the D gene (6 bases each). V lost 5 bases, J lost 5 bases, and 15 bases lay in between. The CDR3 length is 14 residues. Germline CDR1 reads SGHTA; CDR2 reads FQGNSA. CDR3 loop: CASSIRGRGETQYF. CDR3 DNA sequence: TGTGCCAGCAGCATCCGGGGGCGGGGCGAGACCCAGTACTTC.

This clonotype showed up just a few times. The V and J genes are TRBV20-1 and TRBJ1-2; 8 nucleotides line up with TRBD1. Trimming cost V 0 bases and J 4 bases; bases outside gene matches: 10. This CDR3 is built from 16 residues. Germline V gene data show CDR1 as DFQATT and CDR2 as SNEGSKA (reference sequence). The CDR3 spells CSARDTGQGVSYGYTF. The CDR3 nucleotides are TGCAGTGCTAGAGACACCGGACAGGGCGTCAGCTATGGCTACACCTTC.

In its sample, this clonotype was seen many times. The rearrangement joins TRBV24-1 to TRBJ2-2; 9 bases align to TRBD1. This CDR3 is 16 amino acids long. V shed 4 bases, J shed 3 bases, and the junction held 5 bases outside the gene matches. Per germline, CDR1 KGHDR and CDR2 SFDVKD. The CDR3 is CATSDPQGADTGELFF. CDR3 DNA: TGTGCCACCAGTGACCCACAGGGGGCCGACACCGGGGAGCTGTTTTTT.

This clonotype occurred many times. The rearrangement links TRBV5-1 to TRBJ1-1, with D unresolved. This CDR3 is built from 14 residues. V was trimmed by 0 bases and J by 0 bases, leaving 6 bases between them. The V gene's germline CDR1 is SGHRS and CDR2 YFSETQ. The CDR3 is CASSLDPLNTEAFF. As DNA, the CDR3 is TGCGCCAGCAGCTTGGACCCCTTGAACACTGAAGCTTTCTTT.